This T cell receptor beta chain comes out of a study of CD8 T cells in Susac syndrome. Random hexamers were used to reverse transcribe the RNA input (roughly 0.5 to 1 ug). In TCRdb, the immunoSEQ multiplex PCR reads were re-called with MiXCR into one record per CDR3 protein. The table records some 58,000 distinct CDR3 sequences, 95% of them present only once. Bulk CD8+ and CD4+ cells came from magnetic negative isolation; CD8+ TEMRA by FACS. As concerns this clonotype: Its antigen is not known.

J gave up 4 bases and V 3 bases, and 5 bases lay outside the gene matches. The CDR3 is 14 amino acids. Study observations and caveats: In total CD8+ repertoires, sixteen Susac-specific public clones were found, and CD8+ TEMRA repertoires had roughly five.

J is TRBJ2-5 and V is TRBV12-3 or TRBV12-4; 7 bases are a match to TRBD1. Sequencing input: CD8+ T cells from PBMCs. The receptor comes from a human donor with Susac syndrome. The CDR3, as DNA: TGTGCCAGCAGTTTGTCGGCAGGGGGAGAGACCCAGTACTTC. Translated: CASSLSAGGETQYF.